This T cell receptor (beta chain) was found in a study of cytomegalovirus exposure and HLA in healthy donors. Vbeta (60) and Jbeta (13) primers were used in the PCR. Produced via immunoSEQ multiplex PCR; TCRdb's table is partial and in-frame only. The data show 100,000 to 150,000 clones, around 76% seen once. As concerns this clone: What it recognizes is unknown.

Points from the study as a whole: A highly shared variant cluster was judged a likely technical artifact. In vitro assays verified that three CMV-associated chains recognized CMV antigens specifically.

V was pared by 5 bases and J by 16 bases, with 8 bases of the junction left unmatched. The V gene's germline CDR1 is MDHEN and CDR2 SYDVKM. The CDR3 has 12 residues. The receptor was isolated from a male donor in good health and CMV-seronegative. Sequenced sample: PBMCs. This chain links TRBV28 with TRBJ1-5; the match to TRBD1 covers 10 bases. In DNA form, the CDR3 reads TGTGCCAGCAGTCTGGTGGGGGACAGGGGACATTTT. Its protein is CASSLVGDRGHF.